The 5 T cell receptor beta chains in this list originate from one sample, sequenced in a study of human T cells and chemical hapten exposure. MiXCR, run by TCRdb on the RACE reads, gives a single entry per CDR3 protein. Of 380,000 or so distinct CDR3 sequences detected, 4.5% to 5.5% appear once; the ten largest clones hold about 8.2%. The time point: pre-sensitization, week 0. Treatment specified: therapeutic diphenylcyclopropenone sensitization with weekly scalp DPC. The sequences come from whole blood, collected in connection with sensitization to the hapten diphenylcyclopropenone (DPC). The receptors stem from a woman aged 18-30 years with alopecia areata. Some clones in this sample may be carry-over from other donors' samples.

This rearrangement joins TRBV7-6 to TRBJ2-3; TRBD2 agrees at 15 bases. The CDR3 has 17 residues. In germline, CDR1 is SGHVS, CDR2 FNYEAQ. V lost 6 bases and J lost 4; bases outside the gene matches: 8. CDR3 coding DNA: TGTGCCAGCAGTCGTTCCGGACTAGCGGGGGGGGCAGATACGCAGTATTTT. Amino acid sequence: CASSRSGLAGGADTQYF.

The V and J genes are TRBV7-2 and TRBJ2-3, with D unclear. V was clipped by 4 bases and J by 3 bases, with 11 bases between them. Germline CDR1 reads SGHTA; CDR2 reads FQGNSA. This CDR3 comprises 14 residues. The DNA of the CDR3 is TGTGCCAGCAGCTCCGCCCTAGGGACAGATACGCAGTATTTT. It translates to CASSSALGTDTQYF.

This clonotype came up many times. The rearrangement links TRBV12-3 or TRBV12-4 to TRBJ1-1; tentatively, D is TRBD1 (6 bases). The CDR3 loop spans 13 amino acids. V was clipped by 3 bases and J by 5 bases, with 10 bases between them. CDR3 bases: TGTGCCAGCAGTTTCGGACAGCGGACTGAAGCTTTCTTT. Amino acids: CASSFGQRTEAFF.

This clonotype was found a few times. The rearrangement uses TRBV20-1 and TRBJ1-4, with 11 bases aligning to TRBD1. This CDR3 comprises 14 residues. Germline V gives CDR1 DFQATT, CDR2 SNEGSKA (reference sequence). V lost 5 bases to trimming and J lost 7 bases; unmatched junction nucleotides: 6. As DNA, the CDR3 is TGCAGTGCTCGACGGGACAGGGGGAGTGAAAAACTGTTTTTT. Translated: CSARRDRGSEKLFF.

This clonotype showed up many times. This chain uses TRBV29-1 with TRBJ1-1, with TRBD1 as a possible D gene (6 bases). CDR3 size: 14 residues. V lost 4 bases and J 5 bases, leaving 17 bases between the germline ends. Germline assignment: CDR1 SQVTM and CDR2 ANQGSEA. As DNA, the CDR3 is TGCAGCGTTGCACGGACAGCTTTTGGGACTGAAGCTTTCTTT. Protein sequence: CSVARTAFGTEAFF.